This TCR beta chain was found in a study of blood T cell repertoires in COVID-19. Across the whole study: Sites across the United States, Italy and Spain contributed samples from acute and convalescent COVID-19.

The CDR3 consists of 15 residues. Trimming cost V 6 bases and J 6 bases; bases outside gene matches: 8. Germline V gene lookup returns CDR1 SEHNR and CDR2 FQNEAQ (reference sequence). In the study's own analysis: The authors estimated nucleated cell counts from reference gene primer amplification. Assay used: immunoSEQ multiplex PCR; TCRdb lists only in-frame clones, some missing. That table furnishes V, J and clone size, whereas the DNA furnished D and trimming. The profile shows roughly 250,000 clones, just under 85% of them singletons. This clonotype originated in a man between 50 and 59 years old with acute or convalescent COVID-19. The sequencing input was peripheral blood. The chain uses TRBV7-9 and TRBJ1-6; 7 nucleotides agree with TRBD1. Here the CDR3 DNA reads TGTGCCAGCAGAAAGGAGAGGGACAGTAATTCACCCCTCCACTTT. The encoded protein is CASRKERDSNSPLHF.